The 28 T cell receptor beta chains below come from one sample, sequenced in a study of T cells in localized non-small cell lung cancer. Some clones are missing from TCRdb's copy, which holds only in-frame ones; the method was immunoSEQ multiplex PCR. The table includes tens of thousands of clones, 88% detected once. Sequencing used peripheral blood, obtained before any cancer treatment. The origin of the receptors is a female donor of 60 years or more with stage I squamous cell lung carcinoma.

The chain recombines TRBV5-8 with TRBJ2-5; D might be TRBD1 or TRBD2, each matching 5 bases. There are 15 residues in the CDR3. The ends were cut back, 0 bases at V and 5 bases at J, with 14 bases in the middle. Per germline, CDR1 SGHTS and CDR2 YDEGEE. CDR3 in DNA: TGTGCCAGCAGCTTGGGGGGCACAGAGGGGGAGACCCAGTACTTC. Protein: CASSLGGTEGETQYF.

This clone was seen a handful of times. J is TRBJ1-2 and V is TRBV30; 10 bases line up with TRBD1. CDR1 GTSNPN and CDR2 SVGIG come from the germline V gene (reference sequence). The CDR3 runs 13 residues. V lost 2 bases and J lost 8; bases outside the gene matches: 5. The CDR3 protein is CAWSPGTGVGYTF. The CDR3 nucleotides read TGTGCCTGGAGTCCCGGGACAGGGGTGGGCTACACCTTC.

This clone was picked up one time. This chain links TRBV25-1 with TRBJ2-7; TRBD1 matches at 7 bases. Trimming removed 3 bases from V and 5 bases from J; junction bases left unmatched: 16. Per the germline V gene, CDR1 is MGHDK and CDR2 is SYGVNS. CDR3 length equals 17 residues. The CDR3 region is CASSEGPTNRGVHEQYF. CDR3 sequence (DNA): TGTGCCAGCAGTGAGGGGCCGACGAACAGGGGAGTCCACGAGCAGTACTTC.

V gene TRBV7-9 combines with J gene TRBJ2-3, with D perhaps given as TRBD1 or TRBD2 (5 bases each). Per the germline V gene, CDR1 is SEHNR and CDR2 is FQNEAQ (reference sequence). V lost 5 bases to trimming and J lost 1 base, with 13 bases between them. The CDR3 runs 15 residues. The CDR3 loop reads CASSPRGVGTDTQYF. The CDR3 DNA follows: TGTGCCAGCAGCCCGAGAGGGGTCGGCACAGATACGCAGTATTTT.

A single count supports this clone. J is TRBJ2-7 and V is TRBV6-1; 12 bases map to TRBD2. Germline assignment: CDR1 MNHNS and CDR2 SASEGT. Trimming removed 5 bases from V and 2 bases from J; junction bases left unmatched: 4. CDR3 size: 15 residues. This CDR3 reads CASSQTSGGPYEQYF. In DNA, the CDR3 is TGTGCCAGCAGTCAGACTAGCGGGGGTCCCTACGAGCAGTACTTC.

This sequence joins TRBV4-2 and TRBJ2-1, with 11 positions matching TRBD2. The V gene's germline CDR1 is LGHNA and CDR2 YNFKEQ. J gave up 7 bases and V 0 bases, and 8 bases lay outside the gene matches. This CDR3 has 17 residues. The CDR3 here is CASSQDLVLAGGNEQFF. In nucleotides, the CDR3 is TGTGCCAGCAGCCAAGATTTGGTCCTAGCGGGAGGAAATGAGCAGTTCTTC.

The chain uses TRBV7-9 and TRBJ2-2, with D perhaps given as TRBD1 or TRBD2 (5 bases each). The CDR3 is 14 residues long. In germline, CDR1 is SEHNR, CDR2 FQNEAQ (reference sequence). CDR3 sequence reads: CANGAVGDTGELFF. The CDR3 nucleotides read TGTGCGAACGGGGCGGTTGGGGACACCGGGGAGCTGTTTTTT.

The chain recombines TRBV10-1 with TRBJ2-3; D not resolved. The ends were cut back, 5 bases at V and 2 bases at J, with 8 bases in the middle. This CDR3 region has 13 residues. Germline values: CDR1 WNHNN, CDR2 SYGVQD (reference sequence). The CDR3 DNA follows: TGCGCCAGCAGTAGGCAGAACACAGATACGCAGTATTTT. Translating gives CASSRQNTDTQYF.

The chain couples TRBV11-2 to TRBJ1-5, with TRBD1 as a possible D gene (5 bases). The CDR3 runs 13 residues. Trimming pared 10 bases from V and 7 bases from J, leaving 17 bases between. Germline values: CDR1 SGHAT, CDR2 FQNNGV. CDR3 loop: CAIIRELRQPQHF. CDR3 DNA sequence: TGTGCCATCATCAGGGAGTTAAGGCAGCCCCAGCATTTT. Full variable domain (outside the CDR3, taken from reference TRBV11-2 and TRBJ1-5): EAGVAQSPRYKIIEKRQSVAFWCNPISGHATLYWYQQILGQGPKLLIQFQNNGVVDDSQLPKDRFSAERLKGVDSTLKIQPAKLEDSAVYLCAIIRELRQPQHFGDGTRLSIL.

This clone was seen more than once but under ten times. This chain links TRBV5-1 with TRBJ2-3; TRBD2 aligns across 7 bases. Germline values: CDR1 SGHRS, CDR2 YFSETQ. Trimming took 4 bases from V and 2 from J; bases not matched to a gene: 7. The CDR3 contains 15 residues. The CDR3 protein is CASSGTTSFTDTQYF. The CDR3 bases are TGCGCCAGCAGCGGGACTACGTCGTTCACAGATACGCAGTATTTT. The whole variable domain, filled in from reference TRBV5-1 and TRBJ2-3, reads KAGVTQTPRYLIKTRGQQVTLSCSPISGHRSVSWYQQTPGQGLQFLFEYFSETQRNKGNFPGRFSGRQFSNSRSEMNVSTLELGDSALYLCASSGTTSFTDTQYFGPGTRLTVL.

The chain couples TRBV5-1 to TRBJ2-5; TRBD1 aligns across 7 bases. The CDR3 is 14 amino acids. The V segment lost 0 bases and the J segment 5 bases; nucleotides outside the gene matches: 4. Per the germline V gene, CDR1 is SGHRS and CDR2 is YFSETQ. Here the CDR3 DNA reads TGCGCCAGCAGCTTGGACAGGGGTAGGGAGACCCAGTACTTC. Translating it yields CASSLDRGRETQYF.

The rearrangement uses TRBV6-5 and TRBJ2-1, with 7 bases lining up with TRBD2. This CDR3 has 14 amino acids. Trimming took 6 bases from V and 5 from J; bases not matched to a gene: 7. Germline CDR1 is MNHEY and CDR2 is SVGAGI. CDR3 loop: CASRAGTTHNEQFF. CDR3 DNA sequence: TGTGCCAGCAGAGCCGGGACTACCCACAATGAGCAGTTCTTC.

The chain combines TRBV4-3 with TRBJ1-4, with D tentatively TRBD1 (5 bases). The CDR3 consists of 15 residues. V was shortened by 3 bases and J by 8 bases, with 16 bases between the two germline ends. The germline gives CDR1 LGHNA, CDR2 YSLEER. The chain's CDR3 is CASSQGTALQEKLFF. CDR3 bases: TGCGCCAGCAGCCAGGGGACTGCCCTGCAGGAAAAACTGTTTTTT.

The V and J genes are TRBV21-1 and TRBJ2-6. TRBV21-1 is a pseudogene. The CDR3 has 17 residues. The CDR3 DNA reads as TGTGCCAGCAGCAAAGGATTGGGGGGCGCCGGGGCCAACGTCCTGACTTTC. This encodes CASSKGLGGAGANVLTF.

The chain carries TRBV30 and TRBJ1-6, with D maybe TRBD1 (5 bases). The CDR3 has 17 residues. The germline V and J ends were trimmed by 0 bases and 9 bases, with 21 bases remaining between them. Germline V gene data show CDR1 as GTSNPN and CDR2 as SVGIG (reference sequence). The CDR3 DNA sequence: TGTGCCTGGAGTGTTCTATCCGACAGCGTATATTCTTCACCCCTCCACTTT. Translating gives CAWSVLSDSVYSSPLHF.

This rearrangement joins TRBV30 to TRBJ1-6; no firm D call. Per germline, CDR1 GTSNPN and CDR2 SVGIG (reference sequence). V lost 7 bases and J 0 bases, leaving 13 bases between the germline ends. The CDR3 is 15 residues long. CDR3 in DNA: TGTGCCTACCAGCCAAGCAGCTCCTATAATTCACCCCTCCACTTT. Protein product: CAYQPSSSYNSPLHF. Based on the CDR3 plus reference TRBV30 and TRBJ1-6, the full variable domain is SQTIHQWPATLVQPVGSPLSLECTVEGTSNPNLYWYRQAAGRGLQLLFYSVGIGQISSEVPQNLSASRPQDRQFILSSKKLLLSDSGFYLCAYQPSSSYNSPLHFGNGTRLTVT.

The CDR3 protein is CAWSYGATGYTF. Here the CDR3 DNA reads TGTGCCTGGAGTTATGGGGCGACAGGCTACACCTTC. V gene TRBV30 combines with J gene TRBJ1-2; D might be TRBD1 (5 bases). The CDR3 spans 12 residues. Germline-derived CDR1 and CDR2 are GTSNPN and SVGIG (reference sequence). V gave up 2 bases and J gave up 8 bases, with 12 bases separating them.

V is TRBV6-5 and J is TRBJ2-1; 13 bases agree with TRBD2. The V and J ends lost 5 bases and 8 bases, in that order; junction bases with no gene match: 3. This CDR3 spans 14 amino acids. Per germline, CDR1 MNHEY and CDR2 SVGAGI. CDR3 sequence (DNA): TGTGCCAGCAGTCTACTAGCGGGAGGGCATGAGCAGTTCTTC. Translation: CASSLLAGGHEQFF.

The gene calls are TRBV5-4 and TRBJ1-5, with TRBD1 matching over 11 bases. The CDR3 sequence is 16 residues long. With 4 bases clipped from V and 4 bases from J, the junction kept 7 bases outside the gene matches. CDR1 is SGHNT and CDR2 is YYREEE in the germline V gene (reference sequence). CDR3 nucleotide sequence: TGTGCCAGCAGCCCCGAGGGACAGGGGGGGAATCAGCCCCAGCATTTT. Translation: CASSPEGQGGNQPQHF. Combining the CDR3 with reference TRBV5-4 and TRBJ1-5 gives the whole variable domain ETGVTQSPTHLIKTRGQQVTLRCSSQSGHNTVSWYQQALGQGPQFIFQYYREEENGRGNFPPRFSGLQFPNYSSELNVNALELDDSALYLCASSPEGQGGNQPQHFGDGTRLSIL.

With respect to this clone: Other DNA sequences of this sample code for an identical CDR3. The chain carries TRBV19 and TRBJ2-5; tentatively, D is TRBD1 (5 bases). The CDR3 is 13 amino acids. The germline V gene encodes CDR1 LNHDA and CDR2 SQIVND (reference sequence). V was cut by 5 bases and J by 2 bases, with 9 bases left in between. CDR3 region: CASSPSGQETQYF. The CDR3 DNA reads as TGTGCCAGTAGTCCTTCAGGGCAAGAGACCCAGTACTTC.

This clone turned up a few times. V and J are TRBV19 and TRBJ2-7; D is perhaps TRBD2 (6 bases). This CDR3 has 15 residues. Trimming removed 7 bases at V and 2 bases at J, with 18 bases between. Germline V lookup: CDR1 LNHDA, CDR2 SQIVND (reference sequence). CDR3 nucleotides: TGTGCCAGTACCCTGTCCTTCGGGGGAACCTACGAGCAGTACTTC. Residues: CASTLSFGGTYEQYF.

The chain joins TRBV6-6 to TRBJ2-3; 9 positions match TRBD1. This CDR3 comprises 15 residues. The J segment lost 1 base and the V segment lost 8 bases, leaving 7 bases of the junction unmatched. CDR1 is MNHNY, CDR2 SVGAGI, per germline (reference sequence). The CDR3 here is CASLSRDRGTDTQYF. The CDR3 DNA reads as TGTGCCAGCCTCTCTCGGGACAGGGGCACAGATACGCAGTATTTT.

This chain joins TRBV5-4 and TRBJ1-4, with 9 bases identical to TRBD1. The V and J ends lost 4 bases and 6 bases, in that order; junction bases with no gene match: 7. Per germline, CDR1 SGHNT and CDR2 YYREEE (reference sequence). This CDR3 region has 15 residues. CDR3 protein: CASSATGGLHEKLFF. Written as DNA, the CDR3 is TGTGCCAGCAGCGCCACAGGGGGCTTACATGAAAAACTGTTTTTT.

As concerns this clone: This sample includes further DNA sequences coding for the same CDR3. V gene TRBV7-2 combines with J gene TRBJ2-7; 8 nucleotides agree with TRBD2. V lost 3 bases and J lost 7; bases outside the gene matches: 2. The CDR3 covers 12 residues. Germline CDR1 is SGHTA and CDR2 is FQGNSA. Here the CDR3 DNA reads TGTGCCAGCAGCTTCCCGGGGGGGGAGCAGTACTTC. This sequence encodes CASSFPGGEQYF. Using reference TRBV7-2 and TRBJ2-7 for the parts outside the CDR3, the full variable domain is GAGVSQSPSNKVTEKGKDVELRCDPISGHTALYWYRQSLGQGLEFLIYFQGNSAPDKSGLPSDRFSAERTGGSVSTLTIQRTQQEDSAVYLCASSFPGGEQYFGPGTRLTVT.

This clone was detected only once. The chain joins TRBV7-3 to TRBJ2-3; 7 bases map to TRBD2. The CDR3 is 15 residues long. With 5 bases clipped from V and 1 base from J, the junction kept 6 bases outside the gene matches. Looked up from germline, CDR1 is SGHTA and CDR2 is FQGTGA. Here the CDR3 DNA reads TGTGCCAGCAGCCCTAGCGGATCCCGCACAGATACGCAGTATTTT. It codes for CASSPSGSRTDTQYF.

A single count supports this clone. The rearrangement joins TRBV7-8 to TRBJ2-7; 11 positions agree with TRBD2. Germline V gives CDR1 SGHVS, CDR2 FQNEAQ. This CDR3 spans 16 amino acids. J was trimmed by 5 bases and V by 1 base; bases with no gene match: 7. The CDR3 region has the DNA TGTGCCAGCAGCTTAGTGGTTAGCGGGAGGGCCCACGAGCAGTACTTC. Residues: CASSLVVSGRAHEQYF.

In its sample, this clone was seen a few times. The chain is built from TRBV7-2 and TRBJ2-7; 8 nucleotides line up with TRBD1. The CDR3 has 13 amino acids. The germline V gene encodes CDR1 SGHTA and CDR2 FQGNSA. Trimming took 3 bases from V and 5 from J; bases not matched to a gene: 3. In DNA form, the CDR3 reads TGTGCCAGCAGCTTTGGACAGGGACACGAGCAGTACTTC. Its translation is CASSFGQGHEQYF.

CDR3 sequence: CASSQFRHEKLFF. The CDR3 nucleotides read TGTGCCAGCAGCCAATTTAGACACGAAAAACTGTTTTTT. The chain uses TRBV14 and TRBJ1-4; D gene ambiguous. This CDR3 is 13 amino acids long. Germline V gives CDR1 SGHDN, CDR2 FVKESK. V gave up 2 bases and J gave up 8 bases, with 9 bases separating them.